This TCR beta chain was recovered during a study of blood T cell repertoires in COVID-19 (dated by TCRdb to between 2020 and 2021). About the investigation overall: Collaborator samples came from the United States, Italy and Spain and covered acute and convalescent phases of COVID-19. Nearly every sample came with metadata listing a de-identified subject ID, COVID-19 status, age in years and sex. The repertoires were released in a freely available public database intended as a resource for research on the immune response to SARS-CoV-2. Deeply sampled blood TCRbeta repertoires from subjects exposed to, actively infected with, or recovered from COVID-19 were included in the dataset. The samples were drawn from two sources: the first 160 participants of the ongoing ImmuneRACE study, and fewer than 1,500 subjects contributed by 6 global collaborators. HLA class I and class II types, where available, came from metadata supplied by the sample provider rather than from assay-based typing. The prospective study material was composed of cDNA or gDNA derived from T cells, B-cell-depleted T cells, or PBMCs. Overall study outcomes, separate from this receptor: The amount of clinical and demographic metadata varied by source and participant and was provided uncurated.

This clone was seen once. Its antigen has not been determined. Base quality data are lacking; no much larger clone is found one base away. The CDR1 and CDR2 encoded by the germline V gene (reference sequence) are LNHDA and SQIVND. The junction carries 19 bases between V and J, which are trimmed by 4 bases and 0 bases respectively. Including cysteine and phenylalanine, the CDR3 has 18 amino acids. Only the CDR3 DNA stays, 54 bases, in frame from base 1. TCRbeta CDR3 regions were amplified from genomic DNA using the immunoSEQ Assay, a bias-controlled multiplex PCR. For the original study's pipeline: Nucleated cell counts per sample were estimated from amplification of reference gene primers within the assay. To quantify the absolute abundance of each unique TCRbeta CDR3 rearrangement, sequence reads were collapsed and filtered. For each sample, productive Simpson clonality was calculated as the square root of Simpson's diversity index across productive rearrangements. In TCRdb, the immuneACCESS table is reduced to in-frame sequences with V and J assigned. These tables do not hold every clone; where another copy was compared, an unresolved V gene accounts for under half, and the others remain unexplained. The V and J calls and clone size were taken over from that table, and D and trimming were inferred from the DNA. The sample table contains 150,000 to 180,000 clones; only one count was recorded for roughly 84% of them. Around 10% of the sample is held by the ten biggest clonotypes.

One collaborating source in Seattle enrolled patients during active infection and followed them longitudinally through the course of disease. Each collaborating institution followed its own protocols to collect whole blood in K2EDTA tubes. For TCRbeta analysis, collaborators shipped samples as frozen whole blood, isolated PBMCs, or DNA extracted from either of those sample types. The rearrangement joined TRBV19 to TRBJ1-5; the D gene is possibly TRBD1, with 6 bases matching. This receptor was taken from a woman aged 60-75 years with COVID-19, enrolled during active disease. Sequencing was performed on peripheral blood. Read as DNA, the sequence is TGTGCCAGTAGTACGCCCACGGGACACCCTTATAGCAATCAGCCCCAGCATTTT. It codes for CASSTPTGHPYSNQPQHF.